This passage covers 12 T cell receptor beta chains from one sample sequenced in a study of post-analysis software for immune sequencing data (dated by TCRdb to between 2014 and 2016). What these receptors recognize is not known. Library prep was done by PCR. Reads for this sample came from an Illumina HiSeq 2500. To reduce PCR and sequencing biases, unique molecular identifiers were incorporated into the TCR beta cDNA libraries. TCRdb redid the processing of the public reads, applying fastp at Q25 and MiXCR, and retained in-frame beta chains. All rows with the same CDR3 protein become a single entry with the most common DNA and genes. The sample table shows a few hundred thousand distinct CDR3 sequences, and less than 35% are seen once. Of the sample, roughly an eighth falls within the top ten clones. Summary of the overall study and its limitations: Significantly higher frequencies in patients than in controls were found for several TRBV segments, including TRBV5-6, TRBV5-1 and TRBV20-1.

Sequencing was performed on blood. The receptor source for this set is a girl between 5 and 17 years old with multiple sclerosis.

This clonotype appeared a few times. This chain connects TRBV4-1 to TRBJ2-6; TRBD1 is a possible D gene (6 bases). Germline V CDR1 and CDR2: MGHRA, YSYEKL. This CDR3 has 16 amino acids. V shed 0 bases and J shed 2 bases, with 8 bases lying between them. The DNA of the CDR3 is TGCGCCAGCAGCCAAGATAACAGGGCTGGGGCCAACGTCCTGACTTTC. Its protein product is CASSQDNRAGANVLTF.

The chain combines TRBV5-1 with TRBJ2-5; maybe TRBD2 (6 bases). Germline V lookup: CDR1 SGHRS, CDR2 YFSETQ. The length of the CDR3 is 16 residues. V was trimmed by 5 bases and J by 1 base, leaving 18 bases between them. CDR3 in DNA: TGCGCCAGCAGTGACGGCGGACTACGGCTCCAAGAGACCCAGTACTTC. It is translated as CASSDGGLRLQETQYF.

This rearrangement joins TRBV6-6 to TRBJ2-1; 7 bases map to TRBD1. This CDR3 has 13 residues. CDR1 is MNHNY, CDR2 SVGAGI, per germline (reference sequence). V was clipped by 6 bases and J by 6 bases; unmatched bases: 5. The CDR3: CASRNRDSNEQFF. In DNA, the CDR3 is TGTGCCAGCAGAAACCGGGACAGCAATGAGCAGTTCTTC.

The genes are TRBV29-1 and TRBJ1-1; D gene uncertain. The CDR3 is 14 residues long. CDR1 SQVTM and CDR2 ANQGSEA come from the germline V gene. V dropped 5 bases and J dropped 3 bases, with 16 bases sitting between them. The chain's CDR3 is CSVTRSAAYTEAFF. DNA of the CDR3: TGCAGCGTTACCCGTTCCGCCGCCTACACTGAAGCTTTCTTT.

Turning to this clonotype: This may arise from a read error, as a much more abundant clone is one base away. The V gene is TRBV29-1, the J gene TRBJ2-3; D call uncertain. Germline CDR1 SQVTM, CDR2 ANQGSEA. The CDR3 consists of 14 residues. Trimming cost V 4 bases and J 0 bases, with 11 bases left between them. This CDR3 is CSVGRVVSTDTQYF. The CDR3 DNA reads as TGCAGCGTTGGTCGGGTTGTGAGCACAGATACGCAGTATTTT.

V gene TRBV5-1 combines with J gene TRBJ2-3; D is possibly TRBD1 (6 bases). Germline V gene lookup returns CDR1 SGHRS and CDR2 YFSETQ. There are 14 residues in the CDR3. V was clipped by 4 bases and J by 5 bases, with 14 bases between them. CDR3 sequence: CASSLDRRQDTQYF. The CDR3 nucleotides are TGCGCCAGCAGCCTCGACAGGCGCCAAGATACGCAGTATTTT. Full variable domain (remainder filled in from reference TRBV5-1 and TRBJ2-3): KAGVTQTPRYLIKTRGQQVTLSCSPISGHRSVSWYQQTPGQGLQFLFEYFSETQRNKGNFPGRFSGRQFSNSRSEMNVSTLELGDSALYLCASSLDRRQDTQYFGPGTRLTVL.

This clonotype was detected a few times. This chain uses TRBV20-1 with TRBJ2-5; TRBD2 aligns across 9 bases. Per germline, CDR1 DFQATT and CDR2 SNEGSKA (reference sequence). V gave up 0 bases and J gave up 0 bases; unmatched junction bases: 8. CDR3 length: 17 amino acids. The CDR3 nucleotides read TGCAGTGCTAGAGATCGGAGTTTAGCGGGGGACCAAGAGACCCAGTACTTC. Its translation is CSARDRSLAGDQETQYF.

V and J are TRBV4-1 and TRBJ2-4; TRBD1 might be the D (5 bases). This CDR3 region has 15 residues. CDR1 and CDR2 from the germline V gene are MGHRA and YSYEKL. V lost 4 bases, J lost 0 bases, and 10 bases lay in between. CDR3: CASSRIGVAKNIQYF. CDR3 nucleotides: TGCGCCAGCAGCCGTATAGGGGTAGCCAAAAACATTCAGTACTTC.

CDR3 in amino acids: CASKGPQGSPLHF. The DNA of the CDR3 is TGTGCCAGCAAGGGCCCGCAGGGTTCACCCCTCCACTTT. The chain carries TRBV12-3 or TRBV12-4 and TRBJ1-6, with D possibly TRBD1 on 5 matching bases. This CDR3 is 13 amino acids long. The ends were cut back, 7 bases at V and 9 bases at J, with 13 bases in the middle.

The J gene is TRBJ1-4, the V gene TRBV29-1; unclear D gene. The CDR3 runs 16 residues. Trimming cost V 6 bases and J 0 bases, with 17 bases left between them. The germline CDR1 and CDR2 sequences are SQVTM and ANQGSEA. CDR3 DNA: TGCAGCGTCGGAGAGGATACTTCTGCAACTAATGAAAAACTGTTTTTT. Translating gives CSVGEDTSATNEKLFF.

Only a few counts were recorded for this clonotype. CDR3 protein: CASSYAPLAGATDTQYF. CDR3 in DNA: TGTGCCAGCAGTTACGCCCCCCTAGCGGGGGCCACAGATACGCAGTATTTT. The chain links TRBV6-5 to TRBJ2-3, with 10 positions matching TRBD2. J gave up 2 bases and V 2 bases, and 7 bases lay outside the gene matches. CDR1 is MNHEY, CDR2 SVGAGI, per germline. The CDR3 runs to 17 residues.

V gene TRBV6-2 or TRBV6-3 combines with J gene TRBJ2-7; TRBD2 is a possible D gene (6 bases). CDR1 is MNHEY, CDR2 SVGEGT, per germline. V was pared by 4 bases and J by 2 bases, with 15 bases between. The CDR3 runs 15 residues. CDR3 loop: CASSSQQTRTYEQYF. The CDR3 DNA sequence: TGTGCCAGCAGTTCCCAACAGACTAGAACCTACGAGCAGTACTTC.